The 23 T cell receptor beta chains given below trace back to one sample, sequenced in a study of T-cell reconstitution after alpha-beta-depleted transplantation in children. Unique molecular identifiers featured in how the TCRbeta library was prepared. Each CDR3 protein gets one entry after TCRdb re-called the PCR reads with MiXCR. The data show hundreds of thousands of distinct CDR3 sequences, about 24% seen once. Sequenced material: PBMCs, mostly from graft donor cells, taken 360 days after TCRalphabeta/CD19-depleted stem cell transplant. The receptor set was obtained from a female patient aged 2-9 years who had a stem cell transplant for congenital amegakaryocytic thrombocytopenia, so the T cells may come from the graft donor.

About this clonotype: The junction differs from germline at one of its ends, possibly a read error. This chain links TRBV10-3 with TRBJ2-3; D possibly corresponds to TRBD2 (5 bases). The CDR3 runs to 12 residues. Per germline, CDR1 ENHRY and CDR2 SYGVKD. In DNA form, the CDR3 reads TGTGCCATCAATGAGGGTGGGGATACGCAGTATTTT. Translated: CAINEGGDTQYF.

The chain employs TRBV27 and TRBJ2-7; D may match TRBD1 or TRBD2 (5 bases each). Germline V gene lookup returns CDR1 MNHEY and CDR2 SMNVEV (reference sequence). The CDR3 is made up of 16 amino acids. V shed 7 bases and J shed 2 bases, with 21 bases lying between them. CDR3 DNA: TGTGCCAGCAAACAGATACTGACGGGACGAACCTACGAGCAGTACTTC. Encoded protein: CASKQILTGRTYEQYF.

This clonotype was observed a few times. The chain combines TRBV20-1 with TRBJ2-7, with D uncertain. Germline lookup yields CDR1 DFQATT and CDR2 SNEGSKA (reference sequence). Trimming removed 3 bases at V and 2 bases at J, with 8 bases between. The CDR3 runs to 12 residues. The chain's CDR3 is CSASLRTYEQYF. CDR3 sequence (DNA): TGCAGTGCTAGTCTGCGCACCTACGAGCAGTACTTC.

This clonotype was detected only once. The chain carries TRBV4-2 and TRBJ1-5, with 8 bases aligning to TRBD1. V was pared by 0 bases and J by 7 bases, with 11 bases of the junction left unmatched. CDR3 length: 17 amino acids. Per the germline V gene, CDR1 is LGHNA and CDR2 is YNFKEQ. The CDR3 DNA sequence: TGTGCCAGCAGCCAAGATCCCGGGGGACAGGTCGGACAGCCCCAGCATTTT. Protein: CASSQDPGGQVGQPQHF.

The chain has TRBV30 and TRBJ1-3; a weak D match, TRBD1 (5 bases). Germline values: CDR1 GTSNPN, CDR2 SVGIG (reference sequence). This CDR3 comprises 13 residues. V lost 8 bases and J 1 base, leaving 12 bases between the germline ends. In nucleotides, the CDR3 is TGTGCCCAAAAAAGGGGATCTGGAAACACCATATATTTT. It is translated as CAQKRGSGNTIYF.

This rearrangement joins TRBV5-5 to TRBJ2-2, with TRBD2 as a possible D gene (5 bases). The CDR3 has 15 amino acids. Trimming left V 3 bases short and J 7 bases short, with 16 bases between. Germline values: CDR1 SGHKS, CDR2 YYEKEE (reference sequence). The CDR3 DNA follows: TGTGCCAGCAGCTCCCTAGGAGGAGCGGACGGGGAGCTGTTTTTT. Residues: CASSSLGGADGELFF.

This clonotype showed up many times. J is TRBJ2-5 and V is TRBV6-2 or TRBV6-3, with unresolved D. Germline V lookup: CDR1 MNHEY, CDR2 SVGEGT. Trimming stripped 2 bases from V and 5 bases from J, with 3 bases between. CDR3 length: 11 amino acids. CDR3 residues: CASSYTETQYF. The CDR3 DNA follows: TGTGCCAGCAGTTACACCGAGACCCAGTACTTC.

This chain uses TRBV12-3 or TRBV12-4 with TRBJ2-1, with a tentative D call TRBD1 (5 bases). V shed 3 bases and J shed 10 bases, with 10 bases lying between them. CDR3 length: 12 residues. The CDR3 loop is CASSFLKGEQFF. The CDR3 DNA reads TGTGCCAGCAGTTTTTTAAAGGGGGAGCAGTTCTTC.

The V gene is TRBV2, the J gene TRBJ1-1; D unclear. This CDR3 has 13 amino acids. The V end was cut by 8 bases, the J end by 7 bases, with 17 bases between. Germline V gives CDR1 SNHLY, CDR2 FYNNEI. As DNA, the CDR3 is TGTGCCAGCTCCCGTGGGCGGCTCGATGAAGCTTTCTTT. Amino acids: CASSRGRLDEAFF.

This chain links TRBV9 with TRBJ2-3, with a weak D call TRBD2 (6 bases). V lost 3 bases to trimming and J lost 6 bases, with 11 bases between them. Per germline, CDR1 SGDLS and CDR2 YYNGEE. The length of the CDR3 is 13 residues. CDR3 loop: CASSGGLLDTQYF. CDR3 nucleotides: TGTGCCAGCAGCGGGGGACTTCTTGATACGCAGTATTTT.

V is TRBV7-8 and J is TRBJ1-2; no clear D gene. The CDR3 totals 13 residues. CDR1 and CDR2 from the germline V gene are SGHVS and FQNEAQ. V lost 2 bases, J lost 8 bases, and 12 bases lay in between. The CDR3 is CASSLRQANGYTF. CDR3 sequence (DNA): TGTGCCAGCAGCTTACGTCAGGCTAACGGCTACACCTTC.

V usage is TRBV12-3 or TRBV12-4 and J usage is TRBJ1-2; tentatively, D is TRBD1 (6 bases). V shed 7 bases and J shed 7 bases, with 19 bases lying between them. This CDR3 has 14 residues. CDR3: CASTRDIRLGGYTF. CDR3 bases: TGTGCCAGCACCCGGGACATCCGTCTGGGTGGCTACACCTTC.

This clonotype is medium-sized (0.01 to 0.1%) within its sample. V usage is TRBV25-1 and J usage is TRBJ1-5, with D unclear. In germline, CDR1 is MGHDK, CDR2 SYGVNS. V lost 3 bases and J 0 bases, leaving 9 bases between the germline ends. The CDR3 length is 15 residues. CDR3 protein: CASSETGYSNQPQHF. DNA for the CDR3: TGTGCCAGCAGTGAGACTGGGTATAGCAATCAGCCCCAGCATTTT. Full variable domain (missing parts from reference TRBV25-1 and TRBJ1-5): EADIYQTPRYLVIGTGKKITLECSQTMGHDKMYWYQQDPGMELHLIHYSYGVNSTEKGDLSSESTVSRIRTEHFPLTLESARPSHTSQYLCASSETGYSNQPQHFGDGTRLSIL.

The chain combines TRBV4-2 with TRBJ2-7; 11 positions match TRBD2. The CDR3 runs 18 residues. Trimming cost V 2 bases and J 1 base; bases outside gene matches: 10. Germline V lookup: CDR1 LGHNA, CDR2 YNFKEQ. This CDR3 is CASSQNTGTSGGSYEQYF. CDR3 coding DNA: TGTGCCAGCAGCCAAAACACAGGGACTAGCGGCGGGTCCTACGAGCAGTACTTC.

In nucleotides, the CDR3 is TGTGCCAGCAGCCAACAGGGGGCTGAGACCCAGTACTTC. It yields the protein CASSQQGAETQYF. The chain has TRBV12-3 or TRBV12-4 and TRBJ2-5; TRBD1 matches at 9 bases. V gave up 6 bases and J gave up 5 bases; unmatched junction bases: 4. This CDR3 is built from 13 residues.

For the CDR3, the DNA is TGCAGTGCCACCCCGGGACCTCCACCGCTTGAGCAGTACTTC. Protein product: CSATPGPPPLEQYF. The chain uses TRBV20-1 and TRBJ2-7; D is tentatively TRBD1 or TRBD2 (5 bases each). V lost 6 bases, J lost 7 bases, and 22 bases lay in between. The CDR3 runs to 14 residues. Germline CDR1 reads DFQATT; CDR2 reads SNEGSKA (reference sequence).

The V call is TRBV20-1, the J call TRBJ2-1; perhaps TRBD1 as D (5 bases). Trimming took off 3 bases at V and 10 bases at J, with 13 bases between the two ends. Germline values: CDR1 DFQATT, CDR2 SNEGSKA (reference sequence). The length of the CDR3 is 12 residues. This CDR3 is CSASVQGGEQFF. CDR3 in DNA: TGCAGTGCTAGCGTTCAGGGTGGGGAGCAGTTCTTC.

The V gene is TRBV12-5, the J gene TRBJ2-7; D may be TRBD2 (6 bases). Germline lookup yields CDR1 LGHNT and CDR2 FRNRAP. The CDR3 is made up of 17 amino acids. V lost 0 bases and J lost 4, with 19 bases in between. CDR3 nucleotides: TGTGCTAGTGGTTTGGTACCTCAAGGACTAAGTTCGTACGAGCAGTACTTC. Its protein product is CASGLVPQGLSSYEQYF. Drawing the rest from reference TRBV12-5 and TRBJ2-7, the complete variable domain is DARVTQTPRHKVTEMGQEVTMRCQPILGHNTVFWYRQTMMQGLELLAYFRNRAPLDDSGMPKDRFSAEMPDATLATLKIQPSEPRDSAVYFCASGLVPQGLSSYEQYFGPGTRLTVT.

This chain joins TRBV12-3 or TRBV12-4 and TRBJ2-3; D gene ambiguous. The V end was cut by 6 bases, the J end by 1 base, with 14 bases between. This CDR3 comprises 15 residues. The CDR3 loop is CASSPKTPRTDTQYF. CDR3 DNA: TGTGCCAGCAGCCCCAAAACACCCCGCACAGATACGCAGTATTTT.

The rearrangement joins TRBV4-1 to TRBJ2-7; a possible D gene is TRBD2 (5 bases). This CDR3 region has 17 residues. V dropped 0 bases and J dropped 2 bases, with 17 bases sitting between them. Germline CDR1 is MGHRA and CDR2 is YSYEKL. CDR3 residues: CASSQDCPTTRTYEQYF. The CDR3 nucleotides are TGCGCCAGCAGCCAAGATTGTCCGACAACTAGGACCTACGAGCAGTACTTC.

This chain joins TRBV20-1 and TRBJ2-7; a possible D gene is TRBD1 (5 bases). The CDR3 has 14 amino acids. Germline CDR1 and CDR2: DFQATT and SNEGSKA (reference sequence). The V gene lost 0 bases and the J gene lost 0 bases, with 9 bases spanning the gap. The CDR3 DNA is TGCAGTGCTAGAGATTATGGGGCCTCCTACGAGCAGTACTTC. Translation gives CSARDYGASYEQYF.

Only a few counts were recorded for this clonotype. The rearrangement uses TRBV5-6 and TRBJ1-2; perhaps TRBD1 as D (6 bases). There are 15 residues in the CDR3. Germline V gene lookup returns CDR1 SGHDT and CDR2 YYEEEE. Trimming left V 3 bases short and J 11 bases short, with 23 bases between. CDR3 in DNA: TGTGCCAGCAGCTGGAAGACAGGCCCTGGAATGCGGTACACCTTC. Amino acid sequence: CASSWKTGPGMRYTF. The full variable domain, in which reference TRBV5-6 and TRBJ1-2 provide the parts outside the CDR3, is DAGVTQSPTHLIKTRGQQVTLRCSPKSGHDTVSWYQQALGQGPQFIFQYYEEEERQRGNFPDRFSGHQFPNYSSELNVNALLLGDSALYLCASSWKTGPGMRYTFGSGTRLTVV.

The rearrangement links TRBV2 to TRBJ2-5, with 13 bases matching TRBD2. This CDR3 is 15 amino acids long. The V gene's germline CDR1 is SNHLY and CDR2 FYNNEI. V lost 6 bases, J lost 4 bases, and 5 bases stayed unmatched. Written as DNA, the CDR3 is TGTGCCAGCAGGGCGGGACTAGCGGGGTTAGAGACCCAGTACTTC. As protein: CASRAGLAGLETQYF. Full variable domain (remainder filled in from reference TRBV2 and TRBJ2-5): EPEVTQTPSHQVTQMGQEVILRCVPISNHLYFYWYRQILGQKVEFLVSFYNNEISEKSEIFDDQFSVERPDGSNFTLKIRSTKLEDSAMYFCASRAGLAGLETQYFGPGTRLLVL.